Given below is one TCR beta chain in context. The junction differs from germline at one of its ends, possibly a read error. The data are from a study of blood T cells in healthy people across ages. Primed by a sample-barcoded 5' primer and a J-beta primer mix, a second PCR proceeded for roughly 6 to 12 cycles. One entry per CDR3 protein, called by TCRdb with MiXCR from the 5' RACE reads. The data show over 600,000 distinct CDR3 sequences, 40% to 45% seen once. The germline CDR1 and CDR2 sequences are ENHRY and SYGVKD. The length of the CDR3 is 18 residues. The chain recombines TRBV10-3 with TRBJ2-7, with TRBD2 matching 14 bases. This clonotype was sampled from an elderly man in good health. The source material was blood. The CDR3 region is CAISDLGLAGGGYNEQYF. For the CDR3, the DNA is TGTGCTATCAGTGACCTCGGACTAGCGGGGGGCGGGTACAATGAGCAGTACTTC.